This TCR beta chain was sequenced in a study of glioma-infiltrating T cells. Study-wide points: Very few CDR3 sequences were shared between tissue and blood. Gliomas, especially low-grade, showed above-expected tissue-blood divergence; non-neoplastic patients showed below.

Per the germline V gene, CDR1 is MGHRA and CDR2 is YSYEKL. This CDR3 has 15 residues. TCR alpha and beta CDR3 regions were amplified from RNA using iRepertoire nested multiplex PCR. One-step reverse transcription and amplification started from around 100-400 ng of tissue mRNA or PBMC total RNA. In TCRdb, the multiplex PCR reads were re-called with MiXCR into one record per CDR3 protein. The sample consists of over 70,000 distinct CDR3 sequences, approximately 22% of them appearing once. A remark on this clonotype: The antigen remains undetermined. One end of the junction is discordant with germline, which a read error may explain.

This clonotype was obtained from a human donor with low-grade glioma or glioblastoma, undergoing nonglioma brain surgery, or in good health (not recorded which). V gene TRBV4-1 combines with J gene TRBJ2-1, with TRBD1 identical over 10 bases. The sequenced sample consisted of glioma tissue, nonneoplastic brain tissue, or PBMCs (not recorded which). Written as DNA, the CDR3 is TGTGCCAGCAGCCGCGACAGGGGGCTTGGCAATGAGCAGTTCTTC. Protein product: CASSRDRGLGNEQFF.